These 21 T cell receptor beta chains were sequenced from one sample in a study of human T cells and chemical hapten exposure. MiXCR was run by TCRdb on the RACE reads, yielding one entry per CDR3 protein. The repertoire includes some 360,000 distinct CDR3 sequences, less than 6.5% of them detected once, and just over 2.5% sits in the top ten. The sample's time point: pre-sensitization, week 0. Stated treatment: therapeutic diphenylcyclopropenone sensitization with weekly scalp DPC. The sample was whole blood, taken in connection with sensitization to the hapten diphenylcyclopropenone (DPC). These TCRs come from a woman between 50 and 59 years old with alopecia areata. Some clones in this sample may be carry-over from other donors' samples.

This sequence joins TRBV12-3 or TRBV12-4 and TRBJ1-1; D uncertain. Between the trimmed V and J ends, which lost 4 bases and 2 bases, there was a span of 11 bases. The CDR3 runs to 14 residues. The CDR3, as DNA: TGTGCCAGCAGTTGGAGCGGCCAAAACACTGAAGCTTTCTTT. Protein sequence: CASSWSGQNTEAFF.

At least ten counts were recorded for this clonotype. Written as DNA, the CDR3 is TGCAGTGCTAGAGATCCGGAAGCTAGCGGGAGGGCCGGGTCCAAAAACATTCAGTACTTC. Its protein is CSARDPEASGRAGSKNIQYF. This chain links TRBV20-1 with TRBJ2-4, with 12 positions matching TRBD2. Germline V gene sequence: CDR1 DFQATT, CDR2 SNEGSKA (reference sequence). Trimming cost V 0 bases and J 2 bases; bases outside gene matches: 14. The CDR3 extends over 20 amino acids.

The chain joins TRBV4-1 to TRBJ2-2; D unclear. From germline, CDR1 is MGHRA and CDR2 YSYEKL. Trimming took 0 bases from V and 3 from J, leaving 8 bases between them. The CDR3 runs 15 residues. Written as DNA, the CDR3 is TGCGCCAGCAGCCAAGAGACCGCCTACACCGGGGAGCTGTTTTTT. This codes for CASSQETAYTGELFF.

Ten or more counts support this clonotype. This chain links TRBV7-9 with TRBJ1-6, with D possibly TRBD1 on 5 matching bases. The CDR3 totals 16 residues. The V end was cut by 6 bases, the J end by 10 bases, with 22 bases between. CDR1 and CDR2 (germline): SEHNR, FQNEAQ (reference sequence). CDR3 residues: CASRFSGRVRNSPLHF. DNA of the CDR3: TGTGCCAGCAGATTTAGCGGCAGGGTGAGAAACTCACCCCTCCACTTT.

This clonotype was picked up many times. V is TRBV5-1 and J is TRBJ2-3, with TRBD2 identical over 12 bases. Germline lookup yields CDR1 SGHRS and CDR2 YFSETQ. J lost 6 bases, V lost 4 bases, and 6 bases had no gene match. The CDR3 is 15 amino acids. The chain's CDR3 is CASSMWTSGADTQYF. DNA of the CDR3: TGCGCCAGCAGCATGTGGACTAGCGGGGCGGATACGCAGTATTTT.

The table lists this clonotype with a count of one. An end of the junction differs from the germline gene, which may be a read error. This chain links TRBV5-1 with TRBJ2-6; 10 nucleotides match TRBD2. The CDR3 covers 20 residues. Germline CDR1 is SGHRS and CDR2 is YFSETQ. CDR3 loop: CTSSLGLAGASLSGANVLTF. The CDR3 bases are TGCACCAGCAGCTTGGGGCTAGCGGGGGCCTCCCTATCTGGGGCCAACGTCCTGACTTTC. The full variable domain, its missing parts supplied by reference TRBV5-1 and TRBJ2-6, is KAGVTQTPRYLIKTRGQQVTLSCSPISGHRSVSWYQQTPGQGLQFLFEYFSETQRNKGNFPGRFSGRQFSNSRSEMNVSTLELGDSALYLCTSSLGLAGASLSGANVLTFGAGSRLTVL.

The chain employs TRBV6-1 and TRBJ1-1; D call uncertain. The CDR3 length is 15 residues. CDR1 and CDR2 (germline): MNHNS, SASEGT. V lost 1 base, J lost 1 base, and 10 bases lay in between. The CDR3 region is CASSEGRVRNTEAFF. The CDR3, as DNA: TGTGCCAGCAGTGAAGGGCGGGTTCGGAACACTGAAGCTTTCTTT.

The V and J genes are TRBV24-1 and TRBJ2-7; D might be TRBD2 (5 bases). Germline V gene sequence: CDR1 KGHDR, CDR2 SFDVKD. Trimming took off 10 bases at V and 4 bases at J, with 19 bases between the two ends. The CDR3 totals 14 residues. CDR3: CATARGARKYEQYF. Written as DNA, the CDR3 is TGTGCCACAGCCCGGGGAGCTAGAAAATACGAGCAGTACTTC.

In this sample, this clonotype turned up a few times. This CDR3 reads CASSYTTGGNEQFF. The CDR3 coding sequence is TGTGCCAGCAGCTATACGACAGGGGGCAATGAGCAGTTCTTC. The chain carries TRBV9 and TRBJ2-1; TRBD1 agrees at 9 bases. Germline trimming cut 4 bases from V and 6 bases from J; bases unmatched to any gene: 5. In germline, CDR1 is SGDLS, CDR2 YYNGEE. The CDR3 has 14 residues.

The V and J genes are TRBV7-8 and TRBJ2-2, with TRBD1 as a possible D gene (6 bases). The CDR3 spans 17 residues. Germline V gives CDR1 SGHVS, CDR2 FQNEAQ. The V and J ends lost 3 bases and 4 bases respectively, with 18 bases between them. CDR3 DNA: TGTGCCAGCAGCTTCCCGTTGAACAGGGTTAGCACCGGGGAGCTGTTTTTT. It codes for CASSFPLNRVSTGELFF.

This clonotype has a count of ten or more. The genes are TRBV12-3 or TRBV12-4 and TRBJ1-1, with D possibly being TRBD1 (6 bases). This CDR3 contains 17 residues. Trimming removed 3 bases at V and 0 bases at J, with 17 bases between. The CDR3 spells CASSLNLGQLMNTEAFF. The CDR3 DNA follows: TGTGCCAGCAGTTTGAATTTAGGACAGCTGATGAACACTGAAGCTTTCTTT.

The V gene is TRBV10-3, the J gene TRBJ2-7, with D uncertain. Germline V gene data show CDR1 as ENHRY and CDR2 as SYGVKD. This CDR3 region has 14 residues. V was shortened by 3 bases and J by 3 bases, with 12 bases between the two germline ends. The CDR3 protein is CAISEINDHYEQYF. The CDR3 nucleotides are TGTGCCATCAGTGAAATTAACGACCACTACGAGCAGTACTTC.

The chain's CDR3 is CASSSGIAGGTDTQYF. The CDR3 DNA is TGTGCCAGCAGCTCCGGCATAGCGGGGGGGACAGATACGCAGTATTTT. This chain uses TRBV7-2 with TRBJ2-3; 11 bases line up with TRBD2. The CDR3 has 16 amino acids. V lost 4 bases to trimming and J lost 3 bases; unmatched junction nucleotides: 6. Germline assignment: CDR1 SGHTA and CDR2 FQGNSA.

This clonotype was detected many times. The genes are TRBV30 and TRBJ2-5; D perhaps matches TRBD2 (6 bases). The CDR3 has 13 amino acids. In germline, CDR1 is GTSNPN, CDR2 SVGIG (reference sequence). V gave up 0 bases and J gave up 3 bases, with 8 bases separating them. In DNA form, the CDR3 reads TGTGCCTGGAGTGTACGGGGGAAAGAGACCCAGTACTTC. Translated: CAWSVRGKETQYF.

This clonotype was observed at least ten times. The chain recombines TRBV11-3 with TRBJ2-1; the match to TRBD1 covers 8 bases. There are 15 residues in the CDR3. The junction had 5 bases not matched to a gene; V was cut back by 3 bases and J by 4 bases. Germline-derived CDR1 and CDR2 are SGHNT and YENEEA. The DNA of the CDR3 is TGTGCCAGCAGCTTGACAGGGGCCCTTTACAATGAGCAGTTCTTC. This encodes CASSLTGALYNEQFF.

The genes are TRBV24-1 and TRBJ2-2; 12 positions match TRBD1. V dropped 4 bases and J dropped 7; count of bases not matched to a gene: 6. Germline assignment: CDR1 KGHDR and CDR2 SFDVKD. The CDR3 consists of 16 residues. CDR3 loop: CATSDAGTGGLGELFF. The CDR3 coding sequence is TGTGCCACCAGTGACGCCGGGACAGGGGGCCTCGGGGAGCTGTTTTTT.

The chain uses TRBV4-3 and TRBJ2-7, with unresolved D. The germline gives CDR1 LGHNA, CDR2 YSLEER. The germline V and J ends were trimmed by 0 bases and 4 bases, with 7 bases remaining between them. The CDR3 length is 13 residues. The CDR3 DNA follows: TGCGCCAGCAGCCAAGAGGAAGGGTACGAGCAGTACTTC. Translated, it gives CASSQEEGYEQYF.

This clonotype was detected only a few times. The V gene is TRBV29-1, the J gene TRBJ1-1, with 10 bases matching TRBD1. Germline V lookup: CDR1 SQVTM, CDR2 ANQGSEA. The J segment lost 8 bases and the V segment lost 8 bases, leaving 11 bases of the junction unmatched. This CDR3 comprises 13 residues. This chain's CDR3 is CSTRTGGGGEAFF. In DNA form, the CDR3 reads TGCAGCACCCGGACAGGGGGTGGGGGAGAAGCTTTCTTT.

This clonotype was seen at least ten times. This chain uses TRBV7-3 with TRBJ2-1; D gene uncertain. This CDR3 contains 14 residues. Germline V gene sequence: CDR1 SGHTA, CDR2 FQGTGA. Trimming left V 4 bases short and J 6 bases short, with 13 bases between. In DNA, the CDR3 is TGTGCCAGCAGCTCTCGACCCTCCGCCAATGAGCAGTTCTTC. This gives the protein CASSSRPSANEQFF.

This clonotype was picked up many times. This sequence joins TRBV14 and TRBJ1-2; 8 bases match TRBD1. J was trimmed by 2 bases and V by 4 bases; bases with no gene match: 0. Germline CDR1 is SGHDN and CDR2 is FVKESK. The CDR3 runs 13 residues. CDR3 nucleotides: TGTGCCAGCAGCCCAGGGGGCAACTATGGCTACACCTTC. It codes for CASSPGGNYGYTF.

This clonotype was counted at least ten times. The chain employs TRBV20-1 and TRBJ1-2, with a possible D match to TRBD1 (5 bases). Germline lookup yields CDR1 DFQATT and CDR2 SNEGSKA (reference sequence). CDR3 length: 11 residues. V lost 5 bases and J lost 5, with 9 bases in between. CDR3 coding DNA: TGCAGTGCTCGGACAATGTATGGCTACACCTTC. As protein: CSARTMYGYTF.